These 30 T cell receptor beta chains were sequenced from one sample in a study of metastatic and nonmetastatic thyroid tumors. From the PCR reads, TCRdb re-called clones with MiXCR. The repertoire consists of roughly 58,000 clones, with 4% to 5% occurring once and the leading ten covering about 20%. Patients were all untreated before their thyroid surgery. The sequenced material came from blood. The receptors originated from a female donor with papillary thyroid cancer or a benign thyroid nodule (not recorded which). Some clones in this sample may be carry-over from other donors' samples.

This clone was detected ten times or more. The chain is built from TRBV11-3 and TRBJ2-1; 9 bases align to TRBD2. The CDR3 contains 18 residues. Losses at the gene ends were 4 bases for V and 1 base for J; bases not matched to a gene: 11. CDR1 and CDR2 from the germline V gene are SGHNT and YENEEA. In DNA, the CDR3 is TGTGCCAGCAGCTCGCAACTGAACCTAGCGGGATCCTACAATGAGCAGTTCTTC. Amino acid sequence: CASSSQLNLAGSYNEQFF.

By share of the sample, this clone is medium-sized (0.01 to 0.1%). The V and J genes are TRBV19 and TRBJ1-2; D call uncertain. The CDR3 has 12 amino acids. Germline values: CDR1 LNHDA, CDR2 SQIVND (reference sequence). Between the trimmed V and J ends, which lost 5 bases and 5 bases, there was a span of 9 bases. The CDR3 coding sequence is TGTGCCAGTAGTTCAGACGGATATGGCTACACCTTC. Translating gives CASSSDGYGYTF.

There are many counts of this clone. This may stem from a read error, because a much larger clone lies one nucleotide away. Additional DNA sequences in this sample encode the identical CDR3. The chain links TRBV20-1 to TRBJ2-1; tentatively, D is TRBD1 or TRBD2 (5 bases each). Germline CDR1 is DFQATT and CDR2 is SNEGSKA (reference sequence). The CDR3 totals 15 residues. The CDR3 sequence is CSARGLASSYNEQFF. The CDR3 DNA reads TGCAGTGCTAGGGGGCTAGCCAGCTCCTACAATGAACAGTTCTTC.

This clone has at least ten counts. In nucleotides, the CDR3 is TGTGCCAGCAGTGATCAAGGGGCGGGGCGTTCTGCCTACGAGCAGTACTTC. It yields the protein CASSDQGAGRSAYEQYF. The chain recombines TRBV28 with TRBJ2-7; D is perhaps TRBD2 (6 bases). The CDR3 covers 17 residues. CDR1 and CDR2 from the germline V gene are MDHEN and SYDVKM. Trimming removed 5 bases from V and 2 bases from J, with 22 bases in between.

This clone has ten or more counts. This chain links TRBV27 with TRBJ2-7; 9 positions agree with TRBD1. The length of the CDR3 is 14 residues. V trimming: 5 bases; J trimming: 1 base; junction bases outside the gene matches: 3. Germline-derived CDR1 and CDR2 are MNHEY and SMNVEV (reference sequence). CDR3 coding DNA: TGTGCCAGCAGTGGAGGGACAGGGTCCTACGAGCAGTACTTC. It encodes CASSGGTGSYEQYF.

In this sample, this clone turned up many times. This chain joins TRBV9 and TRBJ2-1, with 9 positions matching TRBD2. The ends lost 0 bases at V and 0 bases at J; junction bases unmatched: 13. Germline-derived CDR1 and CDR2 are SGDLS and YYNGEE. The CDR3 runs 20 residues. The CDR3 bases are TGTGCCAGCAGCGTAGGGGGCGGGAGGGTTACTACTCCCTCCTACAATGAGCAGTTCTTC. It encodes CASSVGGGRVTTPSYNEQFF.

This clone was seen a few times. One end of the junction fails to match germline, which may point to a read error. CDR3 DNA sequence: TGCGCCAGCATCTTGGTTGCGGCCGGGGGGGAGCAGTACTTC. Translating it yields CASILVAAGGEQYF. The chain recombines TRBV5-1 with TRBJ2-7; 7 nucleotides align to TRBD2. The V gene's germline CDR1 is SGHRS and CDR2 YFSETQ. CDR3 length: 14 amino acids.

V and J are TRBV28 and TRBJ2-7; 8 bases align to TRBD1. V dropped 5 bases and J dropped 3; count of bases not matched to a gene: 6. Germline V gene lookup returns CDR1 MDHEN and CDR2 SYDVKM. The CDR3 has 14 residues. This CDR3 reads CASSGSTGGYEQYF. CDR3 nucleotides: TGTGCCAGCAGTGGGAGTACAGGGGGCTACGAGCAGTACTTC.

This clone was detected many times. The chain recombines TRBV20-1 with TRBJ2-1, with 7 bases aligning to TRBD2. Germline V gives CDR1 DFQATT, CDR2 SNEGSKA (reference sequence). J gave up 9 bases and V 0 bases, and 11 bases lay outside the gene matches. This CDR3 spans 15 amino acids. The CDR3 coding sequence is TGCAGTGCTAGAGATCCGCGCGGGAGTCTTGGTGAGCAGTTCTTC. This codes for CSARDPRGSLGEQFF.

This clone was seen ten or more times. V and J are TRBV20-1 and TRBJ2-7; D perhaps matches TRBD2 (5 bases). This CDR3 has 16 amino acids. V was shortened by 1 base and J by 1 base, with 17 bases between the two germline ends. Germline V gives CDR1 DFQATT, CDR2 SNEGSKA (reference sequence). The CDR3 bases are TGCAGTGCTAGAGTTGAGACTACTGCTGATTCCTACGAGCAGTACTTC. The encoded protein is CSARVETTADSYEQYF.

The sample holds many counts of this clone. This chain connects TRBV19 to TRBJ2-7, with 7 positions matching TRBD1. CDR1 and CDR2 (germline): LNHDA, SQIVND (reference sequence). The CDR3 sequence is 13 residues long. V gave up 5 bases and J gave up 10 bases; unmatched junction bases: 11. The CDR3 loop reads CASSLGTSGGQYF. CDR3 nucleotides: TGTGCCAGTAGTCTGGGGACCTCAGGGGGACAGTACTTC.

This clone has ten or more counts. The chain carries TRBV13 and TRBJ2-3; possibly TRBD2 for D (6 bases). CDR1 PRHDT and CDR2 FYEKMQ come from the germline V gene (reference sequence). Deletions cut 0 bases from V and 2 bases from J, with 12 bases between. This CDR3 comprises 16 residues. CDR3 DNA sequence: TGTGCCAGCAGCTTAGGGAATAGCGGCCTCACAGATACGCAGTATTTT. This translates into CASSLGNSGLTDTQYF. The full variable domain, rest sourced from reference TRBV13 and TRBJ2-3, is AAGVIQSPRHLIKEKRETATLKCYPIPRHDTVYWYQQGPGQDPQFLISFYEKMQSDKGSIPDRFSAQQFSDYHSELNMSSLELGDSALYFCASSLGNSGLTDTQYFGPGTRLTVL.

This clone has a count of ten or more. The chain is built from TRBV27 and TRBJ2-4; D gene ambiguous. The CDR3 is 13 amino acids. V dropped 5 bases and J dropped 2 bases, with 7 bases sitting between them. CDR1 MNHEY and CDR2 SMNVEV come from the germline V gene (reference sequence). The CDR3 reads CASSRAPKNIQYF. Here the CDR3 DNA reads TGTGCCAGCAGTCGGGCCCCCAAAAACATTCAGTACTTC.

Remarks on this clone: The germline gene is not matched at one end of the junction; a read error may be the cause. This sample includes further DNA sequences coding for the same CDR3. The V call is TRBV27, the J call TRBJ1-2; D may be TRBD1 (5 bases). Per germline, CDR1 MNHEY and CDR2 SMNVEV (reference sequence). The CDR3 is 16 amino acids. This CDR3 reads CASSLGLGGYNYGYTF. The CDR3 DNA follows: TGTGCCAGTAGTTTGGGACTGGGGGGTTATAACTATGGCTACACCTTC.

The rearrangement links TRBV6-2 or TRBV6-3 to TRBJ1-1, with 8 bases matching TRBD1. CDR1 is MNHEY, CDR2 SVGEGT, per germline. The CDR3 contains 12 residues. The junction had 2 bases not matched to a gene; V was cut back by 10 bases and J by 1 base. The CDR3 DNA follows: TGTGCCACCGGGACAGGGAACACTGAAGCTTTCTTT. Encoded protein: CATGTGNTEAFF.

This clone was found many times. The CDR3 sequence is CASSSMGQGRYEQYF. In DNA, the CDR3 is TGTGCCAGCAGTTCCATGGGACAGGGAAGATACGAGCAGTACTTC. This chain uses TRBV28 with TRBJ2-7; 9 nucleotides agree with TRBD1. Germline values: CDR1 MDHEN, CDR2 SYDVKM. The trim removed 4 bases at V and 4 bases at J, leaving 8 bases unmatched. There are 15 residues in the CDR3.

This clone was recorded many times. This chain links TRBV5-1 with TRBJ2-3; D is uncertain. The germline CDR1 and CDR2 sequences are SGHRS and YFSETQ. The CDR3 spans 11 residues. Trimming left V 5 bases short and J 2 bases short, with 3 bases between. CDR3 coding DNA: TGCGCCAGCAGTCACACAGATACGCAGTATTTT. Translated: CASSHTDTQYF.

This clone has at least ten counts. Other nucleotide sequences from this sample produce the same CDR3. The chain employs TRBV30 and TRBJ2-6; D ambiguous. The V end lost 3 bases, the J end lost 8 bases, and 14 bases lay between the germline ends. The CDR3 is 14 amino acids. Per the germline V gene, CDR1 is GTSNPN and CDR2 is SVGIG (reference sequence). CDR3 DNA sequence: TGTGCCTGGAGACGACCGATGATTACCAACGTCCTGACTTTC. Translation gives CAWRRPMITNVLTF.

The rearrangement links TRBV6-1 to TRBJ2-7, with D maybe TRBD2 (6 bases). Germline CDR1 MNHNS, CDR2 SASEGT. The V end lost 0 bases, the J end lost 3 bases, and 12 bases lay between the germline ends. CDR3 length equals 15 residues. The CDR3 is CASSEATWGDYEQYF. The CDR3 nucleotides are TGTGCCAGCAGTGAAGCTACGTGGGGGGACTACGAGCAGTACTTC.

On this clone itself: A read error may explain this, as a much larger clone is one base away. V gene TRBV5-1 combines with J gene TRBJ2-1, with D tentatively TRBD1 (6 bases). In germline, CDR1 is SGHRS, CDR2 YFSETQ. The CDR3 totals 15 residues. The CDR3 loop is CSSSQGHNGPNEQFF. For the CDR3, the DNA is TGCTCCAGCAGCCAGGGACATAATGGCCCCAATGAGCAGTTCTTC.

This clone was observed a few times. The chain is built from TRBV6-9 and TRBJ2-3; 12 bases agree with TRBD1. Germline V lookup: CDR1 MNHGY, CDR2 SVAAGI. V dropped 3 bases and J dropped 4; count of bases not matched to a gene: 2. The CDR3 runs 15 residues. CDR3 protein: CASSYGTGGADTQYF. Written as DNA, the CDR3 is TGTGCCAGCAGTTACGGGACAGGGGGCGCAGATACGCAGTATTTT.

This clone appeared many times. CDR3 sequence: CASSSRDRGGNEQFF. DNA of the CDR3: TGTGCCAGCAGTTCCCGGGACCGAGGGGGCAATGAGCAGTTCTTC. The chain uses TRBV28 and TRBJ2-1, with D maybe TRBD1 (6 bases). Germline V gene sequence: CDR1 MDHEN, CDR2 SYDVKM. Trimming cost V 4 bases and J 6 bases, with 16 bases left between them. There are 15 residues in the CDR3.

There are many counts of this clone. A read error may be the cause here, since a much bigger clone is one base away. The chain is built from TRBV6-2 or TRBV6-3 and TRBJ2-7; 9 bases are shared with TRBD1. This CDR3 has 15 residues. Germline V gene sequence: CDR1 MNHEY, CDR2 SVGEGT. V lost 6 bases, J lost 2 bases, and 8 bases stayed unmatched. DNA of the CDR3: TGTGCCAGCAGACACCGGGACAGGGACCCCTACGAGCAGTACTTC. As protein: CASRHRDRDPYEQYF.

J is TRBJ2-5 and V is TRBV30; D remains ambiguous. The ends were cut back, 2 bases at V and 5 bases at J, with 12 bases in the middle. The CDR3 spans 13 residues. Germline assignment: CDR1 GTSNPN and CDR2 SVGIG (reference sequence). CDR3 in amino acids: CAWSTRCFETQYF. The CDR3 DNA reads TGTGCCTGGAGTACTCGTTGTTTTGAGACCCAGTACTTC.

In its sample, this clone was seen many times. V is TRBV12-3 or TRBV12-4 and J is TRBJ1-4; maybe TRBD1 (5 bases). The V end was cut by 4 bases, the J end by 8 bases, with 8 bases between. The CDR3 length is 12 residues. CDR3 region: CASSWDGEKLFF. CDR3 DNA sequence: TGTGCCAGCAGTTGGGACGGCGAAAAACTGTTTTTT.

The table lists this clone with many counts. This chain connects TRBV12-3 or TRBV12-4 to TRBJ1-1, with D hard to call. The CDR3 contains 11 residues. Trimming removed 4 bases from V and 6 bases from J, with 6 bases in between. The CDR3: CASSSGSEAFF. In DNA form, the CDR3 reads TGTGCCAGCAGTTCTGGGTCTGAAGCTTTCTTT.

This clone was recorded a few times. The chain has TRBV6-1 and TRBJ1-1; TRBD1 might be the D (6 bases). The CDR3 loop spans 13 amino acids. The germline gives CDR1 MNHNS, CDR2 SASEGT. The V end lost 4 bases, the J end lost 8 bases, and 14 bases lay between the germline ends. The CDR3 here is CASSVQGREEAFF. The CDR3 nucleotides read TGTGCCAGCAGTGTACAGGGTAGAGAGGAAGCTTTCTTT.

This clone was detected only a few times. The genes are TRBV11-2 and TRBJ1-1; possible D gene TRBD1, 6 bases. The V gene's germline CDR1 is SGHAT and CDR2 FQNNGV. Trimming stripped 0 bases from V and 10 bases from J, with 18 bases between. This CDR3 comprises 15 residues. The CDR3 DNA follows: TGTGCCAGCAGCTTAGAAGGAGGGGGGGGGGGTCGAGCTTTCTTT. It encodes CASSLEGGGGGRAFF.

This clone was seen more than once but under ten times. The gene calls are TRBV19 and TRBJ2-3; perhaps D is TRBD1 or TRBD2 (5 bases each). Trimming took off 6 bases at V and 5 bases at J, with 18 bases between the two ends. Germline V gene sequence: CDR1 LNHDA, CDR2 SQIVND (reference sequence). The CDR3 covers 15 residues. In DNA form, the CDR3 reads TGTGCCAGTAGCGGGGCCACGGTGTTAGTAGATACGCAGTATTTT. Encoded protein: CASSGATVLVDTQYF.

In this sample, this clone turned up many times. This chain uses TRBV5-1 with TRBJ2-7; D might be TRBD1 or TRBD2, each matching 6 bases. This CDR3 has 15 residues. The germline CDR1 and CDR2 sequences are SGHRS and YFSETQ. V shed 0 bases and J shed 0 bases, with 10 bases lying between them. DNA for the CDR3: TGCGCCAGCAGCTTGGAGGGGGGTGGCTCCTACGAGCAGTACTTC. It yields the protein CASSLEGGGSYEQYF. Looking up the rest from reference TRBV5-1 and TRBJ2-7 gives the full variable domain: KAGVTQTPRYLIKTRGQQVTLSCSPISGHRSVSWYQQTPGQGLQFLFEYFSETQRNKGNFPGRFSGRQFSNSRSEMNVSTLELGDSALYLCASSLEGGGSYEQYFGPGTRLTVT.